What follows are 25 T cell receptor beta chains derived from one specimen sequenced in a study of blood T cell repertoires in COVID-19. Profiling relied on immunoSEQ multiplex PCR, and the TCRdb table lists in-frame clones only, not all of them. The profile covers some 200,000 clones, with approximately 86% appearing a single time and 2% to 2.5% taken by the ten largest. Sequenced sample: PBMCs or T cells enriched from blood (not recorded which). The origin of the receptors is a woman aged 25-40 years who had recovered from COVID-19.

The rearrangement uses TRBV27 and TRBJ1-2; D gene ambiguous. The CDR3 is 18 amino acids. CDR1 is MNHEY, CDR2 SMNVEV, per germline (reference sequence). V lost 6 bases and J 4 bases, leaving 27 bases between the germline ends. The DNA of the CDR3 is TGTGCCAGCAGCCCCCCCCTCGGGCCATCCCGGGGTTCCTATGGCTACACCTTC. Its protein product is CASSPPLGPSRGSYGYTF.

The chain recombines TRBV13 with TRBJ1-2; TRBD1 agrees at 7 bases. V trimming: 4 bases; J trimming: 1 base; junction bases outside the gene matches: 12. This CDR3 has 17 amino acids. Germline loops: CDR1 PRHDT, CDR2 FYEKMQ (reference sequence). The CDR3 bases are TGTGCCAGCAGCTCGGCCGGACAGGAGGCGGATAACTATGGCTACACCTTC. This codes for CASSSAGQEADNYGYTF. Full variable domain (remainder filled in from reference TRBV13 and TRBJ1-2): AAGVIQSPRHLIKEKRETATLKCYPIPRHDTVYWYQQGPGQDPQFLISFYEKMQSDKGSIPDRFSAQQFSDYHSELNMSSLELGDSALYFCASSSAGQEADNYGYTFGSGTRLTVV.

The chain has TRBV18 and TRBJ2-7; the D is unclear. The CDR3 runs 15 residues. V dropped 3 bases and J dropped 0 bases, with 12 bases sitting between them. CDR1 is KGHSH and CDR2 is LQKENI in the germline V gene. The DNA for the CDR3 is TGTGCCAGCTCACCGACTGACTGGAGCTCCTACGAGCAGTACTTC. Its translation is CASSPTDWSSYEQYF.

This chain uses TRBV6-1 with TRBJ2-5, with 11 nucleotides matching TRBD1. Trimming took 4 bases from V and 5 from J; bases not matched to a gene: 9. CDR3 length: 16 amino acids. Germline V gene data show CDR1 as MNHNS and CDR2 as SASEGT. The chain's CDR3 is CASSAAGTGGKETQYF. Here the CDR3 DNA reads TGTGCCAGCAGTGCCGCCGGGACAGGGGGTAAGGAGACCCAGTACTTC.

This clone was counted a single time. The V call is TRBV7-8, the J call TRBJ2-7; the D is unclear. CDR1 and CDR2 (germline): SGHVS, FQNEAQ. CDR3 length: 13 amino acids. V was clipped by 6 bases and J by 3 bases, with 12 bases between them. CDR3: CASSPTFGYEQYF. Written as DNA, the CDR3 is TGTGCCAGCAGTCCAACCTTCGGCTACGAGCAGTACTTC.

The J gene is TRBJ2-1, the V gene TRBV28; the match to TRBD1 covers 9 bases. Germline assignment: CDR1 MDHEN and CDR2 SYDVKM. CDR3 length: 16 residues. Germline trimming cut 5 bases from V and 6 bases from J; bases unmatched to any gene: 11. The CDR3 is CASSTAGTGLRNEQFF. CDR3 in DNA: TGTGCCAGCAGTACTGCCGGGACAGGGCTTCGCAATGAGCAGTTCTTC.

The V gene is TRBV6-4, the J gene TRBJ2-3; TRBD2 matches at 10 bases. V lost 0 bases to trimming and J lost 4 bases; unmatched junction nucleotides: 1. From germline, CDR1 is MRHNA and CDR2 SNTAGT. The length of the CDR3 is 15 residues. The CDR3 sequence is CASSDSAGGPDTQYF. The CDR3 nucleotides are TGTGCCAGCAGTGACTCAGCGGGAGGGCCAGATACGCAGTATTTT.

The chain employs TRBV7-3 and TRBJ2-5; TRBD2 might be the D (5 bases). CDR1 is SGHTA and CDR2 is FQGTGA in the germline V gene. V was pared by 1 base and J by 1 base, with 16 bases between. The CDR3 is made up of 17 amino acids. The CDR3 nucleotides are TGTGCCAGCAGCTTAATGGCGGGTCCCCGGGGCCAAGAGACCCAGTACTTC. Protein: CASSLMAGPRGQETQYF.

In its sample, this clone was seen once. The DNA for the CDR3 is TGTGCCAGTAGTCCAAGGACAGGGGACGGCTACACCTTC. This sequence encodes CASSPRTGDGYTF. This chain uses TRBV19 with TRBJ1-2, with TRBD1 matching 9 bases. V shed 5 bases and J 8 bases; nucleotides not matched to a gene: 6. Germline loops: CDR1 LNHDA, CDR2 SQIVND (reference sequence). The CDR3 consists of 13 residues.

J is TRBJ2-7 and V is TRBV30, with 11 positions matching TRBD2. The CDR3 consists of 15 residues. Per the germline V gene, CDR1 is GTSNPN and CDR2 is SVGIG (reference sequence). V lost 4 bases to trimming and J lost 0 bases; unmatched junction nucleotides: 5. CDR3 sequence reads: CAWNRLAGSSYEQYF. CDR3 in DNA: TGTGCCTGGAACAGACTAGCGGGAAGCTCCTACGAGCAGTACTTC.

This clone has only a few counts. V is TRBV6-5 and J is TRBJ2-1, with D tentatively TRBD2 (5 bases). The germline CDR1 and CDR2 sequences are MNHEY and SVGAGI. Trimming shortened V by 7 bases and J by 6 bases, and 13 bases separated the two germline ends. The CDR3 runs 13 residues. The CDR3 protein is CASTPGMTNEQFF. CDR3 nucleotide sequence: TGTGCCAGCACCCCCGGGATGACCAATGAGCAGTTCTTC.

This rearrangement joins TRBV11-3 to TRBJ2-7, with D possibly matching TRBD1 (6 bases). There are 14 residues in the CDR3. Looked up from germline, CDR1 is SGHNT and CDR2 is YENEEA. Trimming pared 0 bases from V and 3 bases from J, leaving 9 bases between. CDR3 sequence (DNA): TGTGCCAGCAGCTTAGAACCACAGGGCTACGAGCAGTACTTC. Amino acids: CASSLEPQGYEQYF.

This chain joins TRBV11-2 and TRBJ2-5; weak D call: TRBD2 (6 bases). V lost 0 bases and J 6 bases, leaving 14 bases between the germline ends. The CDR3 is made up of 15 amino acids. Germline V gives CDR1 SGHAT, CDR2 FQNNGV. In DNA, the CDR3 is TGTGCCAGCAGCTTAGATCTGGCTAGCGAGAAGACCCAGTACTTC. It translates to CASSLDLASEKTQYF. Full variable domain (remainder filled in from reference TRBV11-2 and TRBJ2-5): EAGVAQSPRYKIIEKRQSVAFWCNPISGHATLYWYQQILGQGPKLLIQFQNNGVVDDSQLPKDRFSAERLKGVDSTLKIQPAKLEDSAVYLCASSLDLASEKTQYFGPGTRLLVL.

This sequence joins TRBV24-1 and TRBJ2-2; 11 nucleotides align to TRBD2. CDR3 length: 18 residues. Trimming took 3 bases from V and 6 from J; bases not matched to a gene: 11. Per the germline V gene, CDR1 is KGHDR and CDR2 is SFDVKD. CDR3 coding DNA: TGTGCCACCAGTGATAGGACGAGACTAGCGGGAAGATCCGGGGAGCTGTTTTTT. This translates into CATSDRTRLAGRSGELFF.

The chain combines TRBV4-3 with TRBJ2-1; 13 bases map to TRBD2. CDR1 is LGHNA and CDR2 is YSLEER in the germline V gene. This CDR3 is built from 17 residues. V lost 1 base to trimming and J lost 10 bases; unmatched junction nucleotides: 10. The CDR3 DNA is TGCGCCAGCAGCCAAGCACTAGCGGGAGGGCCGAGGGCGGAGCAGTTCTTC. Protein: CASSQALAGGPRAEQFF.

In nucleotides, the CDR3 is TGTGCCAGCAGCGCCACCAGCGGGAGATTATTAACCGGGGAGCTGTTTTTT. Residues: CASSATSGRLLTGELFF. The rearrangement links TRBV7-2 to TRBJ2-2, with 8 bases lining up with TRBD2. This CDR3 contains 17 residues. Trimming at V came to 5 bases and at J to 5 bases, leaving 13 bases not matched to a gene. Per germline, CDR1 SGHTA and CDR2 FQGNSA. The full variable domain, rest sourced from reference TRBV7-2 and TRBJ2-2, is GAGVSQSPSNKVTEKGKDVELRCDPISGHTALYWYRQSLGQGLEFLIYFQGNSAPDKSGLPSDRFSAERTGGSVSTLTIQRTQQEDSAVYLCASSATSGRLLTGELFFGEGSRLTVL.

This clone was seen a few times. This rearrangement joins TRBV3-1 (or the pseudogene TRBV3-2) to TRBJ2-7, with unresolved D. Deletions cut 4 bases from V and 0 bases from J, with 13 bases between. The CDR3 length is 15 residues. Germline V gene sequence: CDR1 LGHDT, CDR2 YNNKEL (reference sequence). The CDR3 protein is CASSRLRGSSYEQYF. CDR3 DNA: TGTGCCAGCAGCCGGTTGCGCGGAAGCTCCTACGAGCAGTACTTC.

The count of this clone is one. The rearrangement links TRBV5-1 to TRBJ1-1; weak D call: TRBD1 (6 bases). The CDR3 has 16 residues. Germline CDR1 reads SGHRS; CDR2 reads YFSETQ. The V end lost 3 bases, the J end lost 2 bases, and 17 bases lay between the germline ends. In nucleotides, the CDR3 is TGCGCCAGCAGCTCCTTACAGGGCGGGGGAAACACTGAAGCTTTCTTT. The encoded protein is CASSSLQGGGNTEAFF.

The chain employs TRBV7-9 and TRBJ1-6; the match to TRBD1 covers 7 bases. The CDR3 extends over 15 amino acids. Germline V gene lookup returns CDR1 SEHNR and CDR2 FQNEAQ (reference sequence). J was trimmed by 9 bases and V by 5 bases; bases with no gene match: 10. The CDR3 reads CASSPNAGGTSPLHF. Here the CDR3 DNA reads TGTGCCAGCAGCCCTAATGCAGGGGGTACTTCACCCCTCCACTTT.

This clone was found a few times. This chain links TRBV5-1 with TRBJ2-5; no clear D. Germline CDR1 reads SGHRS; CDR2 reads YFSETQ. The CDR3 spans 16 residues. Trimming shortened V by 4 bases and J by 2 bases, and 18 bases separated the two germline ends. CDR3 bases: TGCGCCAGCAGCCCCTGGTTAGATGGCAGGCAAGAGACCCAGTACTTC. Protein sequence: CASSPWLDGRQETQYF.

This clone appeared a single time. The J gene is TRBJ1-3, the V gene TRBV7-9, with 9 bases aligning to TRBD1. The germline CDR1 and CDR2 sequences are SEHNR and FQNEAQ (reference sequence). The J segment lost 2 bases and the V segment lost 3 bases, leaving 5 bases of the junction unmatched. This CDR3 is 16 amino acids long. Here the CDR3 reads CASSFPQGATGNTIYF. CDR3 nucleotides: TGTGCCAGCAGCTTCCCACAGGGGGCCACTGGAAACACCATATATTTT.

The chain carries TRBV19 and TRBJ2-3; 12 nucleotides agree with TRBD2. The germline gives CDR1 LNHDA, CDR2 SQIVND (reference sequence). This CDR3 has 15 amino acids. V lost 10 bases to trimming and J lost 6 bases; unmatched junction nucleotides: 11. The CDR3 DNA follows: TGTGCCACCTCCGGTACTAGCGGGAGGAGCGATACGCAGTATTTT. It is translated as CATSGTSGRSDTQYF.

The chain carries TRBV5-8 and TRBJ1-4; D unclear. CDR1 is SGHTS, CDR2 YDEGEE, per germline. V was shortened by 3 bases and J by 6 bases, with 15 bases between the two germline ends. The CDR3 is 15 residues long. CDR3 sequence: CASSWALHSDEKLFF. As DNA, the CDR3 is TGTGCCAGCAGCTGGGCACTCCATTCCGATGAAAAACTGTTTTTT.

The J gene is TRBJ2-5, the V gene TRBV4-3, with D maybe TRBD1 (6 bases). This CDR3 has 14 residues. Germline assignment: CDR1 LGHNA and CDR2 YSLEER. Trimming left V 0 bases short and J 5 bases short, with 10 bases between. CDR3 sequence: CASSQEGAGETQYF. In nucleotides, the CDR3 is TGCGCCAGCAGCCAAGAGGGGGCGGGTGAGACCCAGTACTTC.

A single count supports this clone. CDR3 nucleotide sequence: TGTGCCAGCAGTGGACCGGGACAGGGGGGCTACGAGCAGTACTTC. Residues: CASSGPGQGGYEQYF. The chain is built from TRBV7-2 and TRBJ2-7, with 11 bases matching TRBD1. Germline V CDR1 and CDR2: SGHTA, FQGNSA. The CDR3 has 15 residues. The V segment lost 6 bases and the J segment 3 bases; nucleotides outside the gene matches: 7.